Reported below is one T cell receptor beta chain. The antigen is unknown. The sample originates from a study of cytomegalovirus exposure and HLA in healthy donors. Points from the study as a whole: Later on, a genetic analysis was performed. It linked a missense variant in DCLRE1C with V- and J-gene trimming of TCR beta.

Nominally healthy donors provided the samples, though records likely missed some immune exposures. 60 Vbeta and 13 Jbeta primers were used in PCR. Data came from immunoSEQ multiplex PCR; TCRdb stores just in-frame clones and leaves some out. The table for this sample gives around 190,000 clones. This sequence originates from a young woman in good health and CMV-seropositive. Sequencing was performed on PBMCs.

CDR3 region: CAISERPSGGQETQYF. CDR3 sequence (DNA): TGTGCCATCAGTGAGCGGCCTAGCGGGGGGCAAGAGACCCAGTACTTC. The chain is built from TRBV10-3 and TRBJ2-5, with 11 bases lining up with TRBD2. Per germline, CDR1 ENHRY and CDR2 SYGVKD. The CDR3 contains 16 residues. Unmatched junction bases numbered 4, after V lost 2 bases and J lost 2 bases.